This T cell receptor beta chain was sequenced in a study of regulatory T cells in long-lasting Graves disease. About the research overall: Antithyroid drug exposure in newly diagnosed Graves' patients had lasted under 3 months. General study results and limits: Relative to newly diagnosed Graves' patients, persistent ones had lower TCR diversity. TRBV28, TRBJ1-2 and TRBJ2-5 were favored in persistent disease.

About this clonotype: Its antigen remains unidentified.

Time point meaning: newly diagnosed GD, antithyroid drugs for less than 3 months. PBMCs provided the RNA from which the TCR library was made. Investigators prepared the TCR beta libraries by applying iRepertoire HTBI primers and Arm-PCR of CDR3 regions. Each CDR3 protein is one row after TCRdb ran MiXCR on the multiplex PCR reads. The sample contains roughly 560,000 distinct CDR3 sequences, roughly a sixth of which appear only once. The germline V gene has CDR1 MNHNS and CDR2 SASEGT. The CDR3 runs to 12 residues. V lost 6 bases to trimming and J lost 4 bases, with 10 bases between them. This same sample was also taken into another study, of T cells in Graves' hyperthyroidism and ophthalmopathy. As that report states: TCR CDR3 underwent first-round RT-PCR with the HTBI primer set.

The chain combines TRBV6-1 with TRBJ2-7, with D uncertain. This specimen was peripheral blood mononuclear cells (PBMCs), taken at new diagnosis, from a patient treated with antithyroid drugs. The receptor was isolated from a woman aged 40 to 65 with Graves disease. The CDR3 nucleotides read TGTGCCAGCAGGAAGGACCGTTACGAGCAGTACTTC. Protein product: CASRKDRYEQYF.